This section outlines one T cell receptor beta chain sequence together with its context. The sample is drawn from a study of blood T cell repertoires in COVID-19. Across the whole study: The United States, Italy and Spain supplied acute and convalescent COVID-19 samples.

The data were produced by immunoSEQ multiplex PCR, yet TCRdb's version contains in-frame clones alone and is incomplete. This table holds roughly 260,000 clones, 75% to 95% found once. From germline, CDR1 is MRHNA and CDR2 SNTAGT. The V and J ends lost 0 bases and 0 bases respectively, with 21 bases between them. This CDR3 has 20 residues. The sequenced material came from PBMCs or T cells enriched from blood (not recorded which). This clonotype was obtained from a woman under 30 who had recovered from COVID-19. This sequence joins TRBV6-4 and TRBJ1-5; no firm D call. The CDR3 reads CASSDSKKRMRKNSNQPQHF. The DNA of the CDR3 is TGTGCCAGCAGTGACTCGAAAAAAAGGATGCGGAAGAATAGCAATCAGCCCCAGCATTTT.